This T cell receptor (beta chain) comes out of a study of blood T cell repertoires in COVID-19. For the study at large: T cells, B-cell-depleted T cells, or PBMCs supplied cDNA or gDNA.

This CDR3 comprises 13 residues. Germline V gene sequence: CDR1 KGHSH, CDR2 LQKENI. Trimming took off 0 bases at V and 15 bases at J, with 15 bases between the two ends. Clones were read by immunoSEQ multiplex PCR, and TCRdb kept only the in-frame ones, dropping some. The table records approximately 47,000 clones, around 86% of them present only once. Seattle cases were enrolled at active infection and followed longitudinally. This chain joins TRBV18 and TRBJ2-1; TRBD1 is a possible D gene (5 bases). The clonotype originates from a woman over 75 with COVID-19, enrolled during active disease. The sample taken for sequencing was peripheral blood. CDR3 protein: CASSPPRRVEWFF. The CDR3 region has the DNA TGTGCCAGCTCACCACCCCGCAGGGTGGAATGGTTCTTC.